One and the same sample provided the 8 T cell receptor beta chains below, sequenced in a study of CD8+ T cells in alopecia areata. In each case, RNA was isolated and then reverse transcribed into cDNA as the sequencing template. Data came from immunoSEQ multiplex PCR; TCRdb stores just in-frame clones and leaves some out. The sample lists around 160,000 clones, 55% to 75% seen once, with 14% in the top ten. The treatment is: oral pan-JAK inhibitor, 5-10 mg twice daily. The material was CD4+ T cells sorted from blood, obtained at week 24, from a patient treated with tofacitinib. The source is a human donor with alopecia areata.

Of note for this clone: Other DNA variants within this sample encode the same CDR3. The V call is TRBV25-1, the J call TRBJ2-1; tentatively, D is TRBD1 (6 bases). The germline V gene has CDR1 MGHDK and CDR2 SYGVNS. The V end was cut by 2 bases, the J end by 7 bases, with 6 bases between. This CDR3 has 12 amino acids. DNA of the CDR3: TGTGCCAGCAGTGAACAGGGGAATGAGCAGTTCTTC. This codes for CASSEQGNEQFF.

The table lists this clone with a few counts. The V and J genes are TRBV29-1 and TRBJ1-2, with a possible D match to TRBD1 (6 bases). Per the germline V gene, CDR1 is SQVTM and CDR2 is ANQGSEA. V was shortened by 7 bases and J by 4 bases, with 16 bases between the two germline ends. The CDR3 has 13 amino acids. CDR3 residues: CSAEVTGSYGYTF. Written as DNA, the CDR3 is TGCAGCGCAGAGGTGACAGGCAGCTATGGCTACACCTTC.

The chain employs TRBV27 and TRBJ2-4, with a weak D call TRBD1 (6 bases). Germline CDR1 MNHEY, CDR2 SMNVEV (reference sequence). The CDR3 contains 14 residues. V lost 5 bases, J lost 6 bases, and 14 bases lay in between. CDR3 coding DNA: TGTGCCAGCAGTCTACAGGGTTCGGCAAACATTCAGTACTTC. As protein: CASSLQGSANIQYF.

The rearrangement joins TRBV5-1 to TRBJ2-7; D unresolved. The CDR3 has 12 residues. V gave up 3 bases and J gave up 3 bases, with 7 bases separating them. Germline loops: CDR1 SGHRS, CDR2 YFSETQ. CDR3 residues: CASSSKNYEQYF. DNA for the CDR3: TGCGCCAGCAGCTCCAAGAACTACGAGCAGTACTTC.

The CDR3 nucleotides are TGCAGTGTACAGGCGAGCTATGGCTACACCTTC. This translates into CSVQASYGYTF. The chain carries TRBV20-1 and TRBJ1-2, with D possibly matching TRBD1 (5 bases). The V end lost 7 bases, the J end lost 4 bases, and 10 bases lay between the germline ends. This CDR3 region has 11 residues. The germline CDR1 and CDR2 sequences are DFQATT and SNEGSKA (reference sequence).

The chain is built from TRBV7-9 and TRBJ2-5, with D uncertain. V was cut by 3 bases and J by 0 bases, with 8 bases left in between. Germline V CDR1 and CDR2: SEHNR, FQNEAQ (reference sequence). This CDR3 has 14 amino acids. CDR3 sequence: CASSLVPNQETQYF. DNA for the CDR3: TGTGCCAGCAGCTTGGTTCCAAACCAAGAGACCCAGTACTTC.

The chain employs TRBV11-2 and TRBJ2-3, with unresolved D. V gave up 6 bases and J gave up 0 bases, with 10 bases separating them. The CDR3 consists of 14 residues. CDR1 SGHAT and CDR2 FQNNGV come from the germline V gene. CDR3 sequence (DNA): TGTGCCAGCAGAACGCCCGGAAGCACAGATACGCAGTATTTT. Its protein product is CASRTPGSTDTQYF.

The chain combines TRBV5-6 with TRBJ2-5; D is possibly TRBD1 or TRBD2 (5 bases each). Germline CDR1 is SGHDT and CDR2 is YYEEEE. The CDR3 loop spans 15 amino acids. V was clipped by 3 bases and J by 2 bases, with 14 bases between them. CDR3 amino acids: CASSSGTHIQETQYF. The CDR3 region has the DNA TGTGCCAGCAGCTCCGGGACCCACATTCAAGAGACCCAGTACTTC. Variable domain in full (rest from reference TRBV5-6 and TRBJ2-5): DAGVTQSPTHLIKTRGQQVTLRCSPKSGHDTVSWYQQALGQGPQFIFQYYEEEERQRGNFPDRFSGHQFPNYSSELNVNALLLGDSALYLCASSSGTHIQETQYFGPGTRLLVL.